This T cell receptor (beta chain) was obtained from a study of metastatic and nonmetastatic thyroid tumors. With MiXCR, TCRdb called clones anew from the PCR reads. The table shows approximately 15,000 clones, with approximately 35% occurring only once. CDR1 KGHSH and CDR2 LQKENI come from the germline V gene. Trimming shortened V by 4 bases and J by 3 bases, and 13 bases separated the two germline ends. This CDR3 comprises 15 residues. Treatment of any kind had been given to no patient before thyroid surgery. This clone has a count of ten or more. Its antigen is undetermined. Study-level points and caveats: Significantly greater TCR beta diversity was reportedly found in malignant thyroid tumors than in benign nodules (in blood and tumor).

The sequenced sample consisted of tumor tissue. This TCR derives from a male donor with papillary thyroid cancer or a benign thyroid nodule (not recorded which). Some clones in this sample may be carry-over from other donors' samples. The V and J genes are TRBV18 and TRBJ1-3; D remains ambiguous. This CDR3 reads CASSRDNVYGNTIYF. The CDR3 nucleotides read TGTGCCAGCTCACGCGACAATGTATATGGAAACACCATATATTTT.